One and the same sample provided the 20 T cell receptor beta chains below, sequenced in a study of blood T cell repertoires in COVID-19. TCRdb keeps only in-frame clones here, not all; method: immunoSEQ multiplex PCR. The sample carries 130,000 to 150,000 clones, roughly 82% recorded once. The sequenced sample consisted of peripheral blood. All receptors derive from a man between 60 and 75 years old with active or convalescent COVID-19.

This chain links TRBV2 with TRBJ1-1, with a possible D match to TRBD1 (5 bases). The length of the CDR3 is 16 residues. Trimming shortened V by 4 bases and J by 1 base, and 16 bases separated the two germline ends. Germline CDR1 is SNHLY and CDR2 is FYNNEI. The CDR3 spells CASSVRRGTGNTEAFF. Written as DNA, the CDR3 is TGTGCCAGCAGTGTACGTCGGGGGACTGGGAACACTGAAGCTTTCTTT.

J is TRBJ1-4 and V is TRBV4-3; maybe TRBD1 (5 bases). CDR3 length equals 15 residues. The V end lost 0 bases, the J end lost 10 bases, and 15 bases lay between the germline ends. Germline V gene lookup returns CDR1 LGHNA and CDR2 YSLEER. CDR3 nucleotides: TGCGCCAGCAGCCAAGATCGCAGGGCGGGAGGAAAACTGTTTTTT. This encodes CASSQDRRAGGKLFF.

V is TRBV12-3 or TRBV12-4 and J is TRBJ2-2; D unresolved. The CDR3 contains 13 residues. V shed 1 base and J shed 6 bases, with 6 bases lying between them. Written as DNA, the CDR3 is TGTGCCAGCAGTTTAGTTCTTGCCGGGGAGCTGTTTTTT. This encodes CASSLVLAGELFF.

The genes are TRBV5-3 and TRBJ2-7, with D possibly being TRBD2 (6 bases). TRBV5-3 is filed as an ORF, its function uncertain. Trimming took off 0 bases at V and 4 bases at J, with 14 bases between the two ends. The CDR3 consists of 15 residues. CDR3 in amino acids: CARSLAQSGYYEQYF. The CDR3 nucleotides are TGTGCCAGAAGCTTGGCTCAAAGCGGGTATTACGAGCAGTACTTC.

The chain uses TRBV19 and TRBJ1-4; 9 bases are shared with TRBD1. V was clipped by 4 bases and J by 8 bases; unmatched bases: 11. The CDR3 consists of 16 residues. Per the germline V gene, CDR1 is LNHDA and CDR2 is SQIVND (reference sequence). This CDR3 reads CASSTTRQGGGEKLFF. CDR3 in DNA: TGTGCCAGTAGTACGACCCGACAGGGGGGAGGAGAAAAACTGTTTTTT.

This clone has a handful of counts. The V call is TRBV7-9, the J call TRBJ2-5; D is uncertain. The V and J ends lost 4 bases and 5 bases respectively, with 17 bases between them. Germline-derived CDR1 and CDR2 are SEHNR and FQNEAQ (reference sequence). The CDR3 is 15 amino acids. The CDR3 DNA follows: TGTGCCAGCAGCTCGTCTCGTTCGAGGTTGGAGACCCAGTACTTC. It codes for CASSSSRSRLETQYF. Full variable domain (missing parts from reference TRBV7-9 and TRBJ2-5): DTGVSQNPRHKITKRGQNVTFRCDPISEHNRLYWYRQTLGQGPEFLTYFQNEAQLEKSRLLSDRFSAERPKGSFSTLEIQRTEQGDSAMYLCASSSSRSRLETQYFGPGTRLLVL.

The chain recombines TRBV19 with TRBJ1-3; TRBD1 aligns across 8 bases. This CDR3 is 15 amino acids long. Germline CDR1 and CDR2: LNHDA and SQIVND (reference sequence). With V trimmed by 9 bases and J by 1 base, 8 bases remained unmatched. CDR3 bases: TGTGCCAGCCGGGGACAGGACGTTTCTGGAAACACCATATATTTT. Protein sequence: CASRGQDVSGNTIYF.

V and J are TRBV7-8 and TRBJ2-3; the D gene is possibly TRBD1 (6 bases). With 3 bases removed from V and 5 bases from J, the gap between germline ends came to 12 bases. This CDR3 spans 14 amino acids. Germline V gene lookup returns CDR1 SGHVS and CDR2 FQNEAQ. CDR3 sequence: CASSLNTGRDTQYF. The CDR3 nucleotides are TGTGCCAGCAGCTTGAACACAGGGAGAGATACGCAGTATTTT.

The chain has TRBV6-5 and TRBJ1-2, with TRBD1 matching 7 bases. CDR3 size: 13 residues. Germline-derived CDR1 and CDR2 are MNHEY and SVGAGI. Trimming took 6 bases from V and 0 from J; bases not matched to a gene: 1. The CDR3 is CASRRGPNYGYTF. The CDR3 DNA sequence: TGTGCCAGCAGGAGGGGGCCTAACTATGGCTACACCTTC.

This chain links TRBV27 with TRBJ2-7; TRBD2 agrees at 14 bases. After removal of 5 bases from V and 0 bases from J, the junction contained 9 bases not matched to a gene. Germline V gives CDR1 MNHEY, CDR2 SMNVEV (reference sequence). The CDR3 has 18 amino acids. CDR3 loop: CASSLGLAGGDLSYEQYF. The CDR3 region has the DNA TGTGCCAGCAGTCTTGGACTAGCGGGGGGCGATCTCTCCTACGAGCAGTACTTC.

This clone came up a few times. The V and J genes are TRBV9 and TRBJ1-1, with 10 bases lining up with TRBD1. V was pared by 3 bases and J by 5 bases, with 10 bases of the junction left unmatched. CDR1 and CDR2 (germline): SGDLS, YYNGEE. This CDR3 region has 16 residues. The CDR3 DNA reads TGTGCCAGCAGCGCACAGACAGGGGGCATTAGGACTGAAGCTTTCTTT. It specifies CASSAQTGGIRTEAFF.

The chain has TRBV2 and TRBJ2-3; D not resolved. In germline, CDR1 is SNHLY, CDR2 FYNNEI. Trimming pared 6 bases from V and 4 bases from J, leaving 20 bases between. This CDR3 region has 16 residues. CDR3 in DNA: TGTGCCAGCAGGGAAATGACTCACCCGACGGCAGATACGCAGTATTTT. Its protein is CASREMTHPTADTQYF. The full variable domain, in which reference TRBV2 and TRBJ2-3 provide the parts outside the CDR3, is EPEVTQTPSHQVTQMGQEVILRCVPISNHLYFYWYRQILGQKVEFLVSFYNNEISEKSEIFDDQFSVERPDGSNFTLKIRSTKLEDSAMYFCASREMTHPTADTQYFGPGTRLTVL.

The V gene is TRBV28, the J gene TRBJ1-6; D is ambiguous. The CDR3 extends over 15 amino acids. V was clipped by 6 bases and J by 4 bases, with 13 bases between them. Germline V gene data show CDR1 as MDHEN and CDR2 as SYDVKM. For the CDR3, the DNA is TGTGCCAGCAGACCTCGACACGAGTATAATTCACCCCTCCACTTT. It yields the protein CASRPRHEYNSPLHF.

The chain has TRBV19 and TRBJ1-2; D not resolved. This CDR3 has 14 amino acids. CDR1 is LNHDA, CDR2 SQIVND, per germline (reference sequence). V lost 1 base and J lost 2, with 8 bases in between. The DNA of the CDR3 is TGTGCCAGTAGTATAGGTAGGAGGAACTATGGCTACACCTTC. This encodes CASSIGRRNYGYTF.

This sequence joins TRBV18 and TRBJ1-6, with D uncertain. Germline V lookup: CDR1 KGHSH, CDR2 LQKENI. This CDR3 contains 14 residues. The V end was cut by 6 bases, the J end by 5 bases, with 11 bases between. This CDR3 is CASSEGLHNSPLHF. Written as DNA, the CDR3 is TGTGCCAGCTCCGAGGGTCTTCATAATTCACCCCTCCACTTT.

The chain combines TRBV27 with TRBJ1-1; D is possibly TRBD1 (6 bases). This CDR3 spans 13 amino acids. V shed 8 bases and J shed 1 base, with 11 bases lying between them. The germline V gene has CDR1 MNHEY and CDR2 SMNVEV (reference sequence). The CDR3 reads CASHPTGNTEAFF. Written as DNA, the CDR3 is TGTGCCAGCCATCCGACAGGGAACACTGAAGCTTTCTTT.

The V and J genes are TRBV30 and TRBJ2-1; TRBD2 matches at 11 bases. The germline V gene has CDR1 GTSNPN and CDR2 SVGIG (reference sequence). V gave up 0 bases and J gave up 3 bases; unmatched junction bases: 1. The CDR3 extends over 15 amino acids. The CDR3 protein is CAWSVTSGSYNEQFF. The CDR3 coding sequence is TGTGCCTGGAGTGTCACTAGCGGGAGCTACAATGAGCAGTTCTTC.

The V call is TRBV6-2 or TRBV6-3, the J call TRBJ1-5, with 7 positions matching TRBD1. CDR1 MNHEY and CDR2 SVGEGT come from the germline V gene. Losses at the gene ends were 5 bases for V and 6 bases for J; bases not matched to a gene: 10. This CDR3 is built from 15 residues. The CDR3 DNA follows: TGTGCCAGCAGTCGCGGGACAGAGTGGATTCAGCCCCAGCATTTT. Translation gives CASSRGTEWIQPQHF.

The chain uses TRBV6-5 and TRBJ1-2, with 9 bases lining up with TRBD1. The V gene end was trimmed by 4 bases and the J gene end by 7 bases; junction bases not matched to a gene: 10. The germline CDR1 and CDR2 sequences are MNHEY and SVGAGI. The CDR3 is 15 residues long. The CDR3 coding sequence is TGTGCCAGCAGTTCCGGGACAGGGACTTATGGTGGCTACACCTTC. It codes for CASSSGTGTYGGYTF.

V gene TRBV2 combines with J gene TRBJ1-2, with 9 nucleotides matching TRBD1. With V trimmed by 8 bases and J by 6 bases, 7 bases remained unmatched. Looked up from germline, CDR1 is SNHLY and CDR2 is FYNNEI. The CDR3 is 13 residues long. The CDR3 DNA is TGTGCCAGCGGCGTGACAGGGGGAGATGGCTACACCTTC. Protein: CASGVTGGDGYTF.